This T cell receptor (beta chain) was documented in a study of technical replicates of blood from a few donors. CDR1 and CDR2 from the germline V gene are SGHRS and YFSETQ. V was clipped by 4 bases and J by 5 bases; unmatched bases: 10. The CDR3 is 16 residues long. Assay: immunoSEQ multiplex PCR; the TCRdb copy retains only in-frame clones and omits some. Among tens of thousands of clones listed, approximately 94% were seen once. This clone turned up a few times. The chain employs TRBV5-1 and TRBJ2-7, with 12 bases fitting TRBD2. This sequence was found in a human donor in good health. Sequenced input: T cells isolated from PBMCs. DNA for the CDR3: TGCGCCAGCAGCGGGACTCTAGCGGGAGGGAAAAACGAGCAGTACTTC. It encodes CASSGTLAGGKNEQYF.